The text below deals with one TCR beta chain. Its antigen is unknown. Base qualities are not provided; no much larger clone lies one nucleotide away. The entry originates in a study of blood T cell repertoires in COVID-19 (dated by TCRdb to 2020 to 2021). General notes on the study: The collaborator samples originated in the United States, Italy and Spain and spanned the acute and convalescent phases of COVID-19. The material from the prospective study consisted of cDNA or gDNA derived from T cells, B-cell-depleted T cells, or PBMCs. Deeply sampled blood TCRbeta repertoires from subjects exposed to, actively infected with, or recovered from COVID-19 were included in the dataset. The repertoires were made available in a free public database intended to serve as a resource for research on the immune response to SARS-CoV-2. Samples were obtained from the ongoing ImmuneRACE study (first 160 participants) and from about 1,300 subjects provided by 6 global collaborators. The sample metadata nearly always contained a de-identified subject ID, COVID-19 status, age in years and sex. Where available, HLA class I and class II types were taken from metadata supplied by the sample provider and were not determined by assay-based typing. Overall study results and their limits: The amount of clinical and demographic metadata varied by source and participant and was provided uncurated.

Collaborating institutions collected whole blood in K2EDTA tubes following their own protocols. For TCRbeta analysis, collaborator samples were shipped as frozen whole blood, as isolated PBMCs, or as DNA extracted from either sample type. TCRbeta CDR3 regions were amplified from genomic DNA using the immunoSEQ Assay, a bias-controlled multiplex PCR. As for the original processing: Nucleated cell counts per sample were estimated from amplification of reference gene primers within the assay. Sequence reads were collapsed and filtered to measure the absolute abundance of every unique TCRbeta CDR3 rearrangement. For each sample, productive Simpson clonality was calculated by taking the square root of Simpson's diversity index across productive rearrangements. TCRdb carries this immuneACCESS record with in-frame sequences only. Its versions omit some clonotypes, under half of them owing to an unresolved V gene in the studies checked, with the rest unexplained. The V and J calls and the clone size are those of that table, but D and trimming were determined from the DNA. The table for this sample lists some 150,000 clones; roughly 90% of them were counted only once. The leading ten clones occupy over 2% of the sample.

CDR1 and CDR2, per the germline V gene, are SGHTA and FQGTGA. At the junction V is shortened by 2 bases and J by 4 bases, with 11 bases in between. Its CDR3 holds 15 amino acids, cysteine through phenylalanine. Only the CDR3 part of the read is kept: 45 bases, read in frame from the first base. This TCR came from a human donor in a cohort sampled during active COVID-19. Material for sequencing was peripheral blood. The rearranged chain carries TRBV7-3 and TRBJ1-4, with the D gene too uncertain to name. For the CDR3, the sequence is CASSLWPGSNEKLFF. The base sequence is TGTGCCAGCAGCTTATGGCCAGGAAGTAATGAAAAACTGTTTTTT.